This TCR beta chain was profiled in a study of identical twins. Overall study findings and caveats: Cord blood beta clonotypes that were abundant carried fewer insertions, and memory repertoires showed no such trend.

TCRdb used MiXCR to reprocess the 5' RACE reads, holding one entry per CDR3 protein. The sample lists 220,000 or so distinct CDR3 sequences, about 7% occurring once. Worth noting for this clonotype: What it recognizes is unknown.

A further study also used this sample, focusing on yellow fever vaccine responses in identical twins.

Sequencing input: memory (CD45RO+) T cells sorted from blood. The TCR comes from a woman aged 18-29 years in good health.

The CDR3 spells CASCLTSGGAGGTDTQYF. CDR3 bases: TGTGCCAGCTGTCTGACTAGCGGGGGAGCTGGCGGCACAGATACGCAGTATTTT. The J gene is TRBJ2-3, the V gene TRBV2; 12 positions match TRBD2. V dropped 8 bases and J dropped 1; count of bases not matched to a gene: 13. This CDR3 has 18 residues. Per the germline V gene, CDR1 is SNHLY and CDR2 is FYNNEI.